Described below is a single T cell receptor (beta chain) sequence and its context. The V gene's germline CDR1 is SGHRS and CDR2 YFSETQ. The CDR3 has 15 residues. V lost 0 bases and J lost 2, with 6 bases in between. Libraries were prepared by immunoSEQ multiplex PCR; TCRdb keeps only in-frame clonotypes and omits some of them. The repertoire has 2,000 to 3,000 clones, 85% of them found once; the top ten carry 2.5% to 3.5%. The source of the sample is a study of tumor T cells in aggressive B-cell lymphoma. The receptor was isolated from an adult with diffuse large B cell lymphoma. The chain uses TRBV5-1 and TRBJ2-6; D is unresolved. Sequenced material: tumor tissue. CDR3 region: CASSLGAAGANVLTF. DNA for the CDR3: TGCGCCAGCAGCTTGGGGGCAGCTGGGGCCAACGTCCTGACTTTC.